This is a list of T cell receptor beta chains from one sample in a study of cytomegalovirus exposure and HLA in healthy donors. Using immunoSEQ multiplex PCR, the repertoire was profiled, and TCRdb retains in-frame clones only, with some absent. Of 150,000 to 200,000 clones in the sample, about 81% were seen once. Sequencing input: PBMCs. All receptors derive from a girl aged 2-10 years in good health and CMV-seropositive. The CDR3 runs from the conserved cysteine through the conserved F or W. The order of the fields is clone size, J gene, V gene, D gene, CDR3 protein, CDR3 DNA. A D gene is named only where the DNA matches it firmly. Rows may omit the clone size; those that give it use once, few, many or a size class.

-,TRBJ2-2,TRBV6-5,-,CASSKQGGATGELFF,TGTGCCAGCAGTAAACAGGGGGGGGCCACCGGGGAGCTGTTTTTT
-,TRBJ1-1,TRBV6-6,TRBD1,CASSDRAGSEAFF,TGTGCCAGCAGCGACAGGGCAGGCTCTGAAGCTTTCTTT
few,TRBJ1-4,TRBV30,-,CAWTPQRNEKLFF,TGTGCCTGGACCCCCCAGCGGAATGAAAAACTGTTTTTT
-,TRBJ2-5,TRBV7-3,TRBD2,CASSQTGGASAETQYF,TGTGCCAGCAGCCAAACGGGGGGAGCATCCGCCGAGACCCAGTACTTC
-,TRBJ1-2,TRBV5-6,-,CASSPTRRAVAYGYTF,TGTGCCAGCAGCCCGACGAGGCGGGCCGTGGCCTATGGCTACACCTTC
-,TRBJ1-1,TRBV4-1,-,CASSPHEADNTEAFF,TGCGCCAGCAGCCCCCATGAGGCCGATAACACTGAAGCTTTCTTT
-,TRBJ1-5,TRBV28,-,CASSLVLTGNQPQHF,TGTGCCAGCAGTTTGGTACTCACCGGCAATCAGCCCCAGCATTTT
-,TRBJ2-7,TRBV7-8,-,CASRFRRAGHNEQYF,TGTGCCAGCAGGTTCCGGAGGGCAGGTCACAACGAGCAGTACTTC
-,TRBJ2-7,TRBV5-1,TRBD2,CASSSTGTSGFYEQYF,TGCGCCAGCAGCTCGACCGGGACTAGCGGGTTCTACGAGCAGTACTTC
-,TRBJ2-2,TRBV5-1,-,CASSLIEGELFF,TGCGCCAGCAGCCTGATCGAGGGGGAGCTGTTTTTT
-,TRBJ1-4,TRBV28,-,CASRETGDEKLFF,TGTGCCAGCAGGGAGACCGGGGATGAAAAACTGTTTTTT
-,TRBJ1-2,TRBV7-9,-,CASSLETSFYGYTF,TGTGCCAGCAGCTTAGAGACAAGCTTCTATGGCTACACCTTC
-,TRBJ2-2,TRBV28,TRBD2,CASSFQPYSGLAGASEDGELFF,TGTGCCAGCAGTTTCCAACCTTACTCGGGACTAGCGGGGGCCTCGGAGGACGGGGAGCTGTTTTTT
once,TRBJ1-1,TRBV30,-,CAWSVTGEAFF,TGTGCCTGGAGCGTTACAGGGGAAGCTTTCTTT
-,TRBJ1-2,TRBV6-1,TRBD1,CASSRDRVLDYTF,TGTGCCAGCAGCCGGGACAGGGTCCTGGACTACACCTTC
-,TRBJ2-2,TRBV6-1,-,CASSRRVTGELFF,TGTGCCAGCAGTCGGAGGGTTACCGGGGAGCTGTTTTTT
-,TRBJ2-3,TRBV5-4,-,CASSLSGQITDTQYF,TGTGCCAGCAGCCTGAGCGGACAGATCACAGATACGCAGTATTTT
-,TRBJ2-2,TRBV30,TRBD1,CAWSATGPGELFF,TGTGCCTGGAGTGCGACAGGGCCCGGGGAGCTGTTTTTT
-,TRBJ1-2,TRBV15,-,CATSRDPSGFINYGYTF,TGTGCCACCAGCAGAGATCCTTCGGGGTTTATCAACTATGGCTACACCTTC
-,TRBJ2-7,TRBV27,TRBD2,CASSPKLAGGTYEQYF,TGTGCCAGCAGTCCAAAACTAGCGGGAGGGACCTACGAGCAGTACTTC
-,TRBJ1-1,TRBV30,-,CAWIASSGGTEAFF,TGTGCCTGGATTGCCTCGTCGGGGGGGACTGAAGCTTTCTTT
-,TRBJ2-5,TRBV14,TRBD2,CASSQALAGAETQYF,TGTGCCAGCAGCCAGGCTCTAGCGGGAGCTGAGACCCAGTACTTC
-,TRBJ2-7,TRBV25-1,TRBD2,CASSVDLAGGEGEQYF,TGTGCCAGCAGTGTCGATCTAGCGGGAGGGGAGGGCGAGCAGTACTTC
-,TRBJ2-5,TRBV5-1,TRBD2,CASSRGLADQETQYF,TGCGCCAGCAGCCGGGGACTAGCGGATCAAGAGACCCAGTACTTC
-,TRBJ2-7,TRBV4-2,-,CASSQDQIYEQYF,TGTGCCAGCAGCCAAGATCAGATATACGAGCAGTACTTC
-,TRBJ2-1,TRBV15,TRBD2,CATSTRLAGVGYNEQFF,TGTGCCACCAGCACCAGACTAGCGGGAGTGGGCTACAATGAGCAGTTCTTC
-,TRBJ2-5,TRBV13,-,CASSLGRAEKGETQYF,TGTGCCAGCAGCTTAGGCAGGGCGGAGAAGGGAGAGACCCAGTACTTC
-,TRBJ2-7,TRBV27,TRBD2,CASSLGEGTHEQYF,TGTGCCAGCAGTTTAGGGGAGGGGACCCACGAGCAGTACTTC
-,TRBJ2-3,TRBV6-1,TRBD2,CASNELAGDADTQYF,TGTGCCAGCAATGAACTAGCGGGAGACGCAGATACGCAGTATTTT
-,TRBJ2-3,TRBV7-9,-,CASSPLGGALDTQYF,TGTGCCAGCAGCCCCCTTGGGGGGGCGCTGGATACGCAGTATTTT
-,TRBJ2-1,TRBV25-1,TRBD1,CASSEGRGQQFF,TGTGCCAGCAGTGAAGGAAGGGGGCAGCAGTTCTTC
-,TRBJ2-7,TRBV29-1,-,CSVNTLMEGPYEQYF,TGCAGCGTAAACACTCTAATGGAGGGCCCCTACGAGCAGTACTTC
-,TRBJ2-7,TRBV30,TRBD1,CASGQGVGEQYF,TGTGCCTCGGGACAGGGGGTCGGCGAGCAGTACTTC
-,TRBJ2-7,TRBV18,-,CASSSRDTYEQYF,TGTGCCAGCTCAAGCCGGGACACCTACGAGCAGTACTTC
-,TRBJ1-4,TRBV5-8,TRBD1,CASSLGQGGEKLFF,TGTGCCAGCAGCTTGGGACAGGGCGGCGAAAAACTGTTTTTT
-,TRBJ1-5,TRBV28,-,CASSLSGINQPQHF,TGTGCCAGCAGTTTATCAGGGATCAATCAGCCCCAGCATTTT
once,TRBJ2-1,TRBV28,TRBD2,CASSRGLAAQSSYNEQFF,TGTGCCAGCAGTCGTGGACTAGCGGCTCAGAGCTCCTACAATGAGCAGTTCTTC
-,TRBJ1-1,TRBV19,TRBD1,CATRQGIEAFF,TGTGCCACGAGACAGGGCATTGAAGCTTTCTTT
once,TRBJ1-2,TRBV30,TRBD1,CAWSLRGQSNYGYTF,TGTGCCTGGAGTTTGAGGGGACAGTCTAACTATGGCTACACCTTC
-,TRBJ1-1,TRBV5-6,TRBD1,CASSKGTGWNTEAFF,TGTGCCAGCAGCAAGGGGACAGGGTGGAACACTGAAGCTTTCTTT
-,TRBJ2-5,TRBV9,-,CASGDWETQYF,TGTGCCAGCGGGGACTGGGAGACCCAGTACTTC
-,TRBJ2-7,TRBV27,-,CASSLGTGFYEQYF,TGTGCCAGCAGTCTTGGGACTGGATTTTACGAGCAGTACTTC
-,TRBJ1-1,TRBV11-2,-,CASRNTVNTEAFF,TGTGCCAGCAGAAATACAGTGAACACTGAAGCTTTCTTT
-,TRBJ2-3,TRBV19,TRBD2,CASRPISGNTDTQYF,TGTGCCAGTAGACCGATTAGCGGGAACACAGATACGCAGTATTTT
-,TRBJ2-1,TRBV30,-,CAWSGSGHNEQFF,TGTGCCTGGAGTGGTAGCGGACACAATGAGCAGTTCTTC
few,TRBJ1-1,TRBV21-1,-,CASNLTGGTEAFF,TGTGCCAGCAACCTAACAGGGGGCACTGAAGCTTTCTTT
-,TRBJ2-1,TRBV4-1,-,CASSPPWGDEQFF,TGCGCCAGCAGCCCCCCTTGGGGGGATGAGCAGTTCTTC
-,TRBJ2-2,TRBV4-1,TRBD2,CASSQGAGVGAGELFF,TGCGCCAGCAGCCAAGGCGCGGGAGTAGGTGCCGGGGAGCTGTTTTTT
-,TRBJ1-2,TRBV29-1,-,CSAAAGNYGYTF,TGCAGCGCCGCCGCAGGGAACTATGGCTACACCTTC
-,TRBJ1-3,TRBV6-5,TRBD1,CASRYRTGGGGNTIYF,TGTGCCAGCAGATACCGCACAGGGGGCGGTGGAAACACCATATATTTT
-,TRBJ2-1,TRBV28,-,CASSWIPFGDNEQFF,TGTGCCAGCAGTTGGATACCCTTCGGGGACAATGAGCAGTTCTTC
-,TRBJ2-6,TRBV28,-,CASSLTPSSGANVLTF,TGTGCCAGCAGTTTAACGCCGAGCTCTGGGGCCAACGTCCTGACTTTC
-,TRBJ2-5,TRBV11-2,-,CASSLVSSDQETQYF,TGTGCCAGCAGCTTAGTTAGCAGCGACCAAGAGACCCAGTACTTC
-,TRBJ2-1,TRBV4-2,-,CASSQDVPNEQFF,TGTGCCAGCAGCCAAGACGTCCCCAATGAGCAGTTCTTC
-,TRBJ2-3,TRBV29-1,-,CSVEWAVLGDTQYF,TGCAGCGTTGAGTGGGCAGTATTGGGAGATACGCAGTATTTT